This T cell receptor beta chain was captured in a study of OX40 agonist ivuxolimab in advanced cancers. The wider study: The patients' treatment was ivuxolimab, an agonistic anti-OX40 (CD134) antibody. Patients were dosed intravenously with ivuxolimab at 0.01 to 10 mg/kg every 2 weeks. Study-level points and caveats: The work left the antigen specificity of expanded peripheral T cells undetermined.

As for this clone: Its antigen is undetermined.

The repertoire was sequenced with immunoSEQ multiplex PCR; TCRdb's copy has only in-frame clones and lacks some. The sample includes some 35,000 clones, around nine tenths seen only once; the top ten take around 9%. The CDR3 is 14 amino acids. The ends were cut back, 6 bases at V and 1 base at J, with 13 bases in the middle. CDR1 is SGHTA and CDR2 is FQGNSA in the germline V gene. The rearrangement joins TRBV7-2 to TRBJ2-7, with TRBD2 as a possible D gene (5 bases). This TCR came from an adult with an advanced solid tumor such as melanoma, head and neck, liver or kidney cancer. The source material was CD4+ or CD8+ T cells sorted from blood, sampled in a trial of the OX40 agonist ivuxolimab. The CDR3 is CASRLGRSSYEQYF. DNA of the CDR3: TGTGCCAGCAGACTAGGGCGGAGTTCCTACGAGCAGTACTTC.